A selection of T cell receptor beta chains follows, all from one sample in a study of blood T cell repertoires in COVID-19. Repertoires were generated with immunoSEQ multiplex PCR, while TCRdb's copy carries only in-frame clones and drops some. The data contain 500,000 to 600,000 clones, about 89% of them singletons. The sequenced sample consisted of peripheral blood. The receptors originated from a woman aged 45-65 years with COVID-19, enrolled during active disease. The CDR3 runs from the conserved cysteine through the conserved F or W. The D gene is left open where the match is weak. Clone size is given for some rows only: seen once, a few or many times, or a class if the clone is expanded.

d_call | j_call | clone_size | v_call | cdr3_nt | cdr3_aa
TRBD2 | TRBJ2-5 | . | TRBV5-1 | TGCGCCAGCAGCTTGGGGACTAGCGAAGAGACCCAGTACTTC | CASSLGTSEETQYF
TRBD1 | TRBJ2-7 | . | TRBV3-1/TRBV3-2 | TGTGCCAGCAGTCCTAGCCCGGGACAGGGGACTGGAGCCTACGAGCAGTACTTC | CASSPSPGQGTGAYEQYF
TRBD1 | TRBJ1-2 | . | TRBV4-2 | TGTGCCAGCAGCTCCGGACAGGGGGGGTATGGCTACACCTTC | CASSSGQGGYGYTF
. | TRBJ1-5 | few | TRBV19 | TGTGCCAGTAGTATAGTAGTCTATAGCAATCAGCCCCAGCATTTT | CASSIVVYSNQPQHF
. | TRBJ1-2 | few | TRBV20-1 | TGCAGTGCTAGTAGTAGTGAGGGCGGGGGCTACACCTTC | CSASSSEGGGYTF
. | TRBJ1-4 | once | TRBV10-1 | TGCGCCAGCAGTGATCCGGGGGAAAAACTGTTTTTT | CASSDPGEKLFF
. | TRBJ1-2 | . | TRBV2 | TGTGCCAGCAGTGATAGCAGGGGTTTCGGCTACACCTTC | CASSDSRGFGYTF
. | TRBJ1-1 | . | TRBV12-3/TRBV12-4 | TGTGCCAGCAGGCCTACAGGGAACACTGAAGCTTTCTTT | CASRPTGNTEAFF
. | TRBJ1-5 | . | TRBV5-5 | TGTGCCAGCAGCTTGGCGGAGGATCAGCCCCAGCATTTT | CASSLAEDQPQHF
TRBD1 | TRBJ1-1 | . | TRBV3-1/TRBV3-2 | TGTGCCAGCAGCCGCGAGACAGGGGACACTGAAGCTTTCTTT | CASSRETGDTEAFF
. | TRBJ2-3 | . | TRBV15 | TGTGCCACCAGCCCCTCAATAGCCTTCACAGATACGCAGTATTTT | CATSPSIAFTDTQYF
TRBD2 | TRBJ2-5 | . | TRBV5-1 | TGCGCCAGCAGCTGGTCCGGGACTAGCGACGAGACCCAGTACTTC | CASSWSGTSDETQYF
TRBD2 | TRBJ2-6 | . | TRBV5-6 | TGTGCCAGCAGCTTGACAGGGTGGCGGGGGGGCCGTGGGGCCAACGTCCTGACTTTC | CASSLTGWRGGRGANVLTF
TRBD1 | TRBJ1-5 | . | TRBV19 | TGTGCCAGTAGTACCCTACAGGGGGGCTTGCCCCAGCATTTT | CASSTLQGGLPQHF
TRBD2 | TRBJ2-2 | . | TRBV24-1 | TGTGCCACCAGTGACCCGACTAGCGGGGGGATTAGCACCGGGGAGCTGTTTTTT | CATSDPTSGGISTGELFF
. | TRBJ2-7 | . | TRBV19 | TGTGCCAGTAGTATAGACGAGGGAACCTACGAGCAGTACTTC | CASSIDEGTYEQYF
TRBD1 | TRBJ2-3 | . | TRBV9 | TGTGCCAGCAGCGCCGGACAGGGGCCCGATACGCAGTATTTT | CASSAGQGPDTQYF
. | TRBJ1-2 | . | TRBV29-1 | TGCAGCGTTGAGTTAATCGAGGGCAGGGGACTAGCTAACTATGGCTACACCTTC | CSVELIEGRGLANYGYTF
. | TRBJ1-3 | once | TRBV30 | TGTGCCTGGGCTACAGGGAGCTCTGGAAACACCATATATTTT | CAWATGSSGNTIYF
. | TRBJ1-1 | . | TRBV10-2 | TGCGCCAGCCAAGATAGGGGGACCTCTATCCCTGAAGCTTTCTTT | CASQDRGTSIPEAFF
. | TRBJ2-3 | . | TRBV6-5 | TGTGCCAGCATGGGGGGGGCGAACGAAGATACGCAGTATTTT | CASMGGANEDTQYF
. | TRBJ1-1 | . | TRBV11-1 | TGTGCCAGCAGCGCAACAGGTTACACTGAAGCTTTCTTT | CASSATGYTEAFF
TRBD1 | TRBJ2-7 | . | TRBV6-5 | TGTGCCAGCAGTCTACAGGGGGCAAACGAGCAGTACTTC | CASSLQGANEQYF
. | TRBJ2-7 | . | TRBV30 | TGTGCCTGGAGTGAGGGGCGGGGTGTAAATAACGAGCAGTACTTC | CAWSEGRGVNNEQYF